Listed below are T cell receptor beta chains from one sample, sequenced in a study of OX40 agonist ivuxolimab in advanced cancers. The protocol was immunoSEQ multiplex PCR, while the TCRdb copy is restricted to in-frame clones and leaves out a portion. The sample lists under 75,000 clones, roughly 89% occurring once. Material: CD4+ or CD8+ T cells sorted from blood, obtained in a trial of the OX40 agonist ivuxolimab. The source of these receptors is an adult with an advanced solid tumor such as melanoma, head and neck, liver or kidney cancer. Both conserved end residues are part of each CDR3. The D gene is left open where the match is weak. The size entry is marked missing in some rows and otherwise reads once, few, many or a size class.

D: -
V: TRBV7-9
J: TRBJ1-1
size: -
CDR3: CASSLSGLGEAFF
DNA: TGTGCCAGCAGCTTATCAGGCCTGGGTGAAGCTTTCTTT

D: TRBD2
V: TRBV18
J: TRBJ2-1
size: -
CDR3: CASSPLAGGDEQFF
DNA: TGTGCCAGCTCACCACTAGCGGGGGGCGATGAGCAGTTCTTC

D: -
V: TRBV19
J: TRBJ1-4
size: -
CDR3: CASSPSGQELFF
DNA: TGTGCCAGTAGTCCTTCGGGACAAGAACTGTTTTTT

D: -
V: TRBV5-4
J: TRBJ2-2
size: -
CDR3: CASSPLLNPGTNTGELFF
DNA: TGTGCCAGCAGCCCCCTTCTAAACCCGGGAACGAACACCGGGGAGCTGTTTTTT

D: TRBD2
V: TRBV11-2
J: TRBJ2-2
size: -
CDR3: CASSQGTSRGTGELFF
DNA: TGTGCCAGCAGCCAGGGGACTAGCAGAGGCACCGGGGAGCTGTTTTTT

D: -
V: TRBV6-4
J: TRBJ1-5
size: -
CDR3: CASSPTQNNQPQHF
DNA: TGTGCCAGCAGTCCTACCCAAAACAATCAGCCCCAGCATTTT

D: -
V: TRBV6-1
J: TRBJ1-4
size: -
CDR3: CASMWGSGNEKLFF
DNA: TGTGCCAGCATGTGGGGCTCGGGAAATGAAAAACTGTTTTTT

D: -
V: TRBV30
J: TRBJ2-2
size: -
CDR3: CAWSKNWGTGELFF
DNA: TGTGCCTGGAGTAAGAATTGGGGCACCGGGGAGCTGTTTTTT

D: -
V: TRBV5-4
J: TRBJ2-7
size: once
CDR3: CASSSQRGSDYEQYF
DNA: TGTGCCAGCAGCTCCCAACGTGGCAGTGACTACGAGCAGTACTTC

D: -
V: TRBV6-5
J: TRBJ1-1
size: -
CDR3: CASSYTRDNTEAFF
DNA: TGTGCCAGCAGTTACACAAGGGATAACACTGAAGCTTTCTTT

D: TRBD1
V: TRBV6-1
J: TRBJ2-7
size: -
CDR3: CAVWDSGQATYEQYF
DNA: TGTGCCGTATGGGATTCGGGACAGGCAACCTACGAGCAGTACTTC

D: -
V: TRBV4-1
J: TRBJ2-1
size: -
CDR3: CASSQDPERTFSYNEQFF
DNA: TGCGCCAGCAGCCAAGATCCCGAGCGGACTTTCTCCTACAATGAGCAGTTCTTC

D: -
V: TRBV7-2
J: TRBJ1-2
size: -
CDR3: CASSLDPTYYGYTF
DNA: TGTGCCAGCAGCTTAGATCCCACCTACTATGGCTACACCTTC

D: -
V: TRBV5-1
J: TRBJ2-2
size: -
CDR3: CASSLEVGSTGELFF
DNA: TGTGCCAGCAGCTTGGAGGTCGGGAGCACCGGGGAGCTGTTTTTT

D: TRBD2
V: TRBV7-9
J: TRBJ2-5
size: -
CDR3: CASSLGTSGGQETQYF
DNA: TGTGCCAGCAGCTTAGGGACTAGCGGGGGGCAAGAGACCCAGTACTTC

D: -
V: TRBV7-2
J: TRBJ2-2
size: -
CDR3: CASRYTGELFF
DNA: TGTGCCAGCCGATACACCGGGGAGCTGTTTTTT

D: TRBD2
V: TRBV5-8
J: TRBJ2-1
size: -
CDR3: CASSSRAGDRNEQFF
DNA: TGTGCCAGCAGCAGCCGGGCGGGAGATCGCAATGAGCAGTTCTTC

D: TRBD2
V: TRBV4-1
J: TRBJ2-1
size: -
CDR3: CASSQDGSSGDYNEQFF
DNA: TGCGCCAGCAGCCAAGATGGTTCTAGCGGAGACTACAATGAGCAGTTCTTC

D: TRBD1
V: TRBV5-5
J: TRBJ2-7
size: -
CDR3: CASGGDRGTFSYEQYF
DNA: TGTGCCAGCGGAGGGGACAGGGGGACTTTCTCCTACGAGCAGTACTTC

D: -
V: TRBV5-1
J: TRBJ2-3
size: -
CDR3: CASSLGAYTDTQYF
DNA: TGCGCCAGCAGCTTGGGCGCCTACACAGATACGCAGTATTTT

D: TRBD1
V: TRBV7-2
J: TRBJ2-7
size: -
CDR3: CASSYSGGGTGNYEQYF
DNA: TGTGCCAGCAGCTACTCCGGGGGTGGGACAGGGAACTACGAGCAGTACTTC

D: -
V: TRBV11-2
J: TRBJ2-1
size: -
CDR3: CASSLEGAIAYNEQFF
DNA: TGTGCCAGCAGCTTAGAAGGAGCGATCGCCTACAATGAGCAGTTCTTC

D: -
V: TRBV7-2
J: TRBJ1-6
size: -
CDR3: CASKSNDSPLHF
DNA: TGTGCCAGCAAATCCAACGATTCACCCCTCCACTTT

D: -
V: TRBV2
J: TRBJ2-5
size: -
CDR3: CASSEESREAQYF
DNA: TGTGCCAGCAGTGAGGAGTCCCGAGAGGCCCAGTACTTC

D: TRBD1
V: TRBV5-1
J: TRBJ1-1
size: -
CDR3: CASSLAGGQVNTEAFF
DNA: TGCGCCAGCAGCTTGGCAGGGGGCCAGGTGAACACTGAAGCTTTCTTT

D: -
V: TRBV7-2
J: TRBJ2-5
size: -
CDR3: CASSPAGLSRGTQYF
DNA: TGTGCCAGCAGCCCAGCGGGACTTTCCAGGGGGACCCAGTACTTC

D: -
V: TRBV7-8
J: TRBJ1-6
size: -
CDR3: CASSLAAANSPLHF
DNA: TGTGCCAGCAGCTTAGCGGCTGCTAATTCACCCCTCCACTTT

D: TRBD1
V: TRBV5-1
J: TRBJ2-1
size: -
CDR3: CASSLGQGSYNEQFF
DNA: TGCGCCAGCAGCTTAGGACAGGGCTCCTACAATGAGCAGTTCTTC

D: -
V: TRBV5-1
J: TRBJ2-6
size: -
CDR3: CASSALGDAGANVLTF
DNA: TGCGCCAGCAGCGCCCTAGGGGATGCTGGGGCCAACGTCCTGACTTTC

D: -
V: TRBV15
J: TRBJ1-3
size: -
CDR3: CATSRAEGNTIYF
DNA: TGTGCCACCAGCAGAGCGGAGGGAAACACCATATATTTT

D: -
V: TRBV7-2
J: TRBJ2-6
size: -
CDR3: CASSLDSSGANVLTF
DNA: TGTGCCAGCAGCTTAGACAGCTCTGGGGCCAACGTCCTGACTTTC

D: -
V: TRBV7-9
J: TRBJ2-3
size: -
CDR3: CASTGSDTQYF
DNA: TGTGCCTCTACAGGGTCAGATACGCAGTATTTT

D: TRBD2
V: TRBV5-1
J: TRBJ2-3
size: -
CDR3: CASSPQPGSGGDTQYF
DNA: TGCGCCAGCAGCCCCCAACCGGGGTCGGGGGGAGATACGCAGTATTTT

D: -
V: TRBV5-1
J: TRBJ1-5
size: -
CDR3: CASSLTSGNQPQHF
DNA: TGCGCCAGCAGCTTGACCAGCGGCAATCAGCCCCAGCATTTT

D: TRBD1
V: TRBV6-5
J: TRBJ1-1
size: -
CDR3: CASSSQGTGLTEAFF
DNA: TGTGCCAGCAGTTCCCAAGGGACAGGGTTAACTGAAGCTTTCTTT

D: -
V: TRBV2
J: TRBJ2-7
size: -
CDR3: CASGEIPYEQYF
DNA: TGTGCCAGCGGGGAGATCCCCTACGAGCAGTACTTC

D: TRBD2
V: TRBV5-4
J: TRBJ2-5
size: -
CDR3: CASSLAGLGYQETQYF
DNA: TGTGCCAGCAGCTTGGCGGGACTAGGGTACCAAGAGACCCAGTACTTC

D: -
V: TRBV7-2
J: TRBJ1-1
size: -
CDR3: CASSVRDGLEAFF
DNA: TGTGCCAGCAGCGTACGGGACGGTCTTGAAGCTTTCTTT

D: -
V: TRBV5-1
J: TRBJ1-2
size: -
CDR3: CASSSGAGAAWGYGYTF
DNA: TGCGCCAGCAGCTCTGGAGCCGGGGCTGCATGGGGCTATGGCTACACCTTC

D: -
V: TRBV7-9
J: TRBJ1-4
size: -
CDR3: CASSFTGGEKLFF
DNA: TGTGCCAGCAGCTTTACAGGAGGAGAAAAACTGTTTTTT

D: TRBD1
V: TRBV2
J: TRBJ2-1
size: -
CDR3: CASSEGQGVDEQFF
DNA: TGTGCCAGCAGTGAAGGACAGGGGGTCGATGAGCAGTTCTTC

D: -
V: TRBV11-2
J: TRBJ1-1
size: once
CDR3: CASSLSIANTEAFF
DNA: TGTGCCAGCAGCTTATCAATTGCCAATACTGAAGCTTTCTTT

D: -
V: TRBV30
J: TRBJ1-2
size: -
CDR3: CAWSDEIGYTF
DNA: TGTGCCTGGAGTGACGAGATTGGCTACACCTTC

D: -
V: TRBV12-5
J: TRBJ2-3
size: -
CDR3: CASGLVRWTTYTQYF
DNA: TGTGCTAGTGGTTTGGTACGGTGGACTACATATACGCAGTATTTT

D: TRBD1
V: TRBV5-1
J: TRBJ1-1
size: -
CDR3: CASSTTGTGVTEAFF
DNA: TGCGCCAGCAGCACGACCGGGACAGGGGTAACTGAAGCTTTCTTT

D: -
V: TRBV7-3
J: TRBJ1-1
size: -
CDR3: CASSLLGQNTEAFF
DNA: TGTGCCAGCAGCTTATTGGGACAGAACACTGAAGCTTTCTTT

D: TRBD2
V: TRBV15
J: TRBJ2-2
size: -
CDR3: CATSWIPSGASGTGELFF
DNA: TGTGCCACCAGCTGGATTCCTAGCGGGGCCAGCGGGACCGGGGAGCTGTTTTTT

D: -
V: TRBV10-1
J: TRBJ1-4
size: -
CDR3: CASSESQGSNEKLFF
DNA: TGCGCCAGCAGTGAGTCGCAGGGCTCGAATGAAAAACTGTTTTTT

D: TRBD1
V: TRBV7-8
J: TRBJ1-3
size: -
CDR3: CASSLQGGNTIYF
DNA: TGTGCCAGCAGCTTGCAGGGGGGGAACACCATATATTTT

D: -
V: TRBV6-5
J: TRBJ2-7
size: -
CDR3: CASSYEGEQYF
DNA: TGTGCCAGCAGTTACGAGGGCGAGCAGTACTTC

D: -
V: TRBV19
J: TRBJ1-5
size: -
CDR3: CASSMRPGSNQPQHF
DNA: TGTGCCAGTAGTATGAGGCCGGGGAGCAATCAGCCCCAGCATTTT

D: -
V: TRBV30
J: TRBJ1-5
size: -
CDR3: CAWRGGHNQPQHF
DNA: TGTGCCTGGAGGGGGGGGCACAATCAGCCCCAGCATTTT